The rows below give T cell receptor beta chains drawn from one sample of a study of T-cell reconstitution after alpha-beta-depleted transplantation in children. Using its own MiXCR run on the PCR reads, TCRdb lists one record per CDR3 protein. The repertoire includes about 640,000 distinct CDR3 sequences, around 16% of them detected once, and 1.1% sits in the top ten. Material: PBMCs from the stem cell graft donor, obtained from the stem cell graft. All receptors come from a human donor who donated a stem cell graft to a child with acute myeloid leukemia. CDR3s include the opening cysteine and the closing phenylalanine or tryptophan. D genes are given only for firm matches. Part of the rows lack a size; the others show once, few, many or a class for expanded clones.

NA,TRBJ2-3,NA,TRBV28,TGTGCCAGCAGTTTGTTGGGGGCTCAGTACACAGATACGCAGTATTTT,CASSLLGAQYTDTQYF
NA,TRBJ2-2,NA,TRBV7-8,TGTGCCAGCAGCTTAGAGAGGGCAGGGCAGGGCACCGGGGAGCTGTTTTTT,CASSLERAGQGTGELFF
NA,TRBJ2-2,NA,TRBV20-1,TGCAGTGCTAGATCGGACACCGGGGAGCTGTTTTTT,CSARSDTGELFF
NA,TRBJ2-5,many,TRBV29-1,TGCAGCGGCCGGGACGGACAAGAGACCCAGTACTTC,CSGRDGQETQYF
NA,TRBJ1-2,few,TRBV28,TGTGCCAGCAGTCCTTTGTGGGGGGACTATGGCTACACCTTC,CASSPLWGDYGYTF
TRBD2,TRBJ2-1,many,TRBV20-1,TGCAGTGCTAGAGGGGCCGGGACTAGCGGGAGGAATGAGCAGTTCTTC,CSARGAGTSGRNEQFF
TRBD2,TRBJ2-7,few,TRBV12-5,TGTGCTAGTGGTTCCCCCGAGAGAGCGGGGCTCTCCTACGAGCAGTACTTC,CASGSPERAGLSYEQYF
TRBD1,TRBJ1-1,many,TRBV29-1,TGCAGCCTGGGACAGGGTGACACTGAAGCTTTCTTT,CSLGQGDTEAFF
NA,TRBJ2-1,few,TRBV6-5,TGTGCCAGCAGTTACCCAACGGGGGCGGATGAGCAGTTCTTC,CASSYPTGADEQFF
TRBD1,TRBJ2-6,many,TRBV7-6,TGTGCCAGCAGCTTAGGGGACAGGGCTGGGGCCAACGTCCTGACTTTC,CASSLGDRAGANVLTF
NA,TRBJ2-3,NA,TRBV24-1,TGTGCCACCAGTGAGACCGGGACGCTGGAGGTCGGTACGCAGTATTTT,CATSETGTLEVGTQYF
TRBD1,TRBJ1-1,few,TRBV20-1,TGCAGTGCCCCCCCCAGGGGGCGTTTCACTGAAGCTTTCTTT,CSAPPRGRFTEAFF
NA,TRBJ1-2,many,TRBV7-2,TGTGCCAGCAGCCAAGGGGGAGCTTATGGCTACACCTTC,CASSQGGAYGYTF
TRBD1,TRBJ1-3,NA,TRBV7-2,TGTGCCAGCAGCCCCAAGGGGGACAGGGGTCCTCAAACGTTT,CASSPKGDRGPQTF
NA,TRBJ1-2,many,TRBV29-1,TGCAGCGTGCTGATCGGGGGGACGGCTAGCTATGGCTACACCTTC,CSVLIGGTASYGYTF
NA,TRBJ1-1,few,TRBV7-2,TGTGCCAGCAGCTTAGAGCACTGGGGCCGGAAGAGCACTGAAGCTTTCTTT,CASSLEHWGRKSTEAFF
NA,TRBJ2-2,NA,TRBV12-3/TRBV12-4,TGTGCCAGCAGTTTCTCAGCGGTGAACACCGGGGAGCTGTTTTTT,CASSFSAVNTGELFF
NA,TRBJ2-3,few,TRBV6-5,TGTGCCAGCAGTTTACTAGGGGGGGCAGGAGATACGCAGTATTTT,CASSLLGGAGDTQYF
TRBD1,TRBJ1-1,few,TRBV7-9,TGTGCCAGCAGCTTAGGGACAGGGAGGATAGGTACTGAAGCTTTCTTT,CASSLGTGRIGTEAFF
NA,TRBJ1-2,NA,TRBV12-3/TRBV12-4,TGTGCCAGCAGTTTTAGCGGTAGGAGGGTCTATGGCTACACCTTC,CASSFSGRRVYGYTF
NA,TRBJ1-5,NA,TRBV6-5,TGTGCCAGCAGTTCCGGGACAAGTAGCAATCAGCCCCAGCATTTT,CASSSGTSSNQPQHF
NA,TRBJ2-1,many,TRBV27,TGTGCCAGCAGTTTACCCGAGGCCACAGGGTACAATGAGCAGTTCTTC,CASSLPEATGYNEQFF
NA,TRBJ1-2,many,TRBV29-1,TGCAGCGTTGAAGATAGGAAGGACAACTATGGCTACACCTTC,CSVEDRKDNYGYTF
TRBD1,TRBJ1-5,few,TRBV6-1,TGTGCCAGCAGCAGGACAGGGGAGGCAAATCAGCCCCAGCATTTT,CASSRTGEANQPQHF
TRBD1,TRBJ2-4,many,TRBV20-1,TGCAGTGCTAGAGATCTTGGACAGGCTTCAGCCAAAAACATTCAGTACTTC,CSARDLGQASAKNIQYF
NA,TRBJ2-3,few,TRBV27,TGTGCCAGCAGTTTAAGCAGGGGGGTAGATACGCAGTATTTT,CASSLSRGVDTQYF
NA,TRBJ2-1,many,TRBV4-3,TGCGCCAGCAGCCAAGTTCTAAGGGGAATGAGCAATGAGCAGTTCTTC,CASSQVLRGMSNEQFF
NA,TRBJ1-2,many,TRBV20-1,TGCAGTGCTAGAGGTGATTGGACGGGGCGAGAGGTGGGCTACACCTTC,CSARGDWTGREVGYTF
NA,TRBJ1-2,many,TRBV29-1,TGCAGCGTTGAGTTTTCCAGGGACTATGGCTACACCTTC,CSVEFSRDYGYTF
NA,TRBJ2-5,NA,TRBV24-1,TGTGCCACCAGTGATCCATACAGGGAACCCCAAGAGACCCAGTACTTC,CATSDPYREPQETQYF
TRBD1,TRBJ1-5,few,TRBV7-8,TGTGCCAGCAGCACAGGGGCAAGCAATCAGCCCCAGCATTTT,CASSTGASNQPQHF
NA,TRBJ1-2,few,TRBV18,TGTGCCAGCTCATTCTCGAGCGAAAGCTATGGCTACACCTTC,CASSFSSESYGYTF
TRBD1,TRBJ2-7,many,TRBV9,TGTGCCAGCAGCGTAGGGGACAGGGGCTACGAGCAGTACTTC,CASSVGDRGYEQYF
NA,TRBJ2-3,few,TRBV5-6,TGTGCCAGCAGTGGGGAGGAGGGCCAAATCACAGATACGCAGTATTTT,CASSGEEGQITDTQYF
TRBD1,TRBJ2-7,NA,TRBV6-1,TGTGCCAGCACCATAGAGGCAGGGGGTTCCTACGAGCAGTACTTC,CASTIEAGGSYEQYF
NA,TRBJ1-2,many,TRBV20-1,TGCAGTGCTAGAGAAGGCAGGGCGTATGGCTACACCTTC,CSAREGRAYGYTF
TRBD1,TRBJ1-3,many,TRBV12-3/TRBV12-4,TGTGCCAGCAGTTTCTACGGGACAGGGGTTGCTGGAAACACCATATATTTT,CASSFYGTGVAGNTIYF
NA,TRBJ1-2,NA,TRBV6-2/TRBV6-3,TGTGCCAGCTGCCAGTGGGCTAACTATGGCTACACCTTC,CASCQWANYGYTF
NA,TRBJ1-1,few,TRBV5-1,TGCGCCAGCACCCCCAGGCGGGGGGAGGAAGCTTTCTTT,CASTPRRGEEAFF
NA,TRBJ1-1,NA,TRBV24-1,TGTGCCACCAGTGATTGGGTGGCGGGAAGGGTCGAAGCTTTCTTT,CATSDWVAGRVEAFF
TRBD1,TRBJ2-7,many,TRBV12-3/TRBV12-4,TGTGCCAGCACCCAGGGACAGCTGGGCGAGCAGTACTTC,CASTQGQLGEQYF
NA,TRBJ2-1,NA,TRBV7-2,TGTGCCAGCAGCTTAGCGGTGGGGAATCAGTTCTTC,CASSLAVGNQFF
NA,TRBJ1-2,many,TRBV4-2,TGTGCCAGCAGCCAAGGTCGGCAGGACTATGGCTACACCTTC,CASSQGRQDYGYTF
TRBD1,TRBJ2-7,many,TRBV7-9,TGTGCCAGCAGCGGACAGGACTCCTACGAGCAGTACTTC,CASSGQDSYEQYF
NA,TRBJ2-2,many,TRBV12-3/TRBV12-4,TGTGCCAGCAGTTTAGGAGGGTCAGGCACCGGGGAGCTGTTTTTT,CASSLGGSGTGELFF
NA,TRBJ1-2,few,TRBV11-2,TGTGCCAGCAGCTCCCCAGGGCATGGCTACACCTTC,CASSSPGHGYTF
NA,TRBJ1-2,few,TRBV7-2,TGTGCCAGCAGCCGCCGGCAAAATCAAGCCGGCTACACCTTC,CASSRRQNQAGYTF